Listed below are T cell receptor beta chains from one sample, sequenced in a study of post-analysis software for immune sequencing data. TCRdb processed the PCR reads anew with MiXCR; each CDR3 protein has one entry. Here the sample spans about 540,000 distinct CDR3 sequences, roughly 34% being singletons. Source material: blood. Every receptor here comes from a girl under 18 with multiple sclerosis. Both conserved end residues are part of each CDR3. D genes are given only for firm matches. The size entry is marked missing in some rows and otherwise reads once, few, many or a size class.

CDR3: CASSQPPTGVNQPQHF
DNA: TGCGCCAGCAGCCAACCCCCTACGGGGGTCAATCAGCCCCAGCATTTT
D: .
length: 16
size: .
J: TRBJ1-5
V: TRBV4-1

CDR3: CASSRGGTNYGYTF
DNA: TGTGCCAGCAGCCGAGGAGGGACGAACTATGGCTACACCTTC
D: .
length: 14
size: few
J: TRBJ1-2
V: TRBV5-5

CDR3: CASSQVLSGWETQYF
DNA: TGCGCCAGCAGCCAAGTTCTCTCGGGGTGGGAGACCCAGTACTTC
D: .
length: 15
size: few
J: TRBJ2-5
V: TRBV4-1

CDR3: CATSRDVAEAFF
DNA: TGTGCCACCAGCAGAGATGTCGCTGAAGCTTTCTTT
D: .
length: 12
size: .
J: TRBJ1-1
V: TRBV15

CDR3: CASIDGTSSPYEQYF
DNA: TGTGCCAGCATCGACGGGACTAGCAGTCCATACGAGCAGTACTTC
D: TRBD2
length: 15
size: .
J: TRBJ2-7
V: TRBV7-9

CDR3: CASSRISGGRLVRTEAFF
DNA: TGTGCCAGCAGTCGAATATCAGGCGGCAGACTTGTAAGGACTGAAGCTTTCTTT
D: .
length: 18
size: few
J: TRBJ1-1
V: TRBV7-8

CDR3: CASSKAGTGINEQFF
DNA: TGCGCCAGCAGCAAAGCCGGGACAGGGATCAATGAGCAGTTCTTC
D: TRBD1
length: 15
size: .
J: TRBJ2-1
V: TRBV5-1

CDR3: CASSGTGGADTQYF
DNA: TGCGCCAGCAGCGGGACAGGGGGCGCAGATACGCAGTATTTT
D: TRBD1
length: 14
size: few
J: TRBJ2-3
V: TRBV5-1

CDR3: CASSLIGQGFDEQFF
DNA: TGTGCCAGCAGTCTGATCGGACAGGGGTTCGATGAGCAGTTCTTC
D: TRBD1
length: 15
size: .
J: TRBJ2-1
V: TRBV28

CDR3: CASSRVAGVNSPLHF
DNA: TGTGCCAGCAGCCGAGTCGCAGGGGTTAATTCACCCCTCCACTTT
D: .
length: 15
size: .
J: TRBJ1-6
V: TRBV5-5

CDR3: CASSQDGPSGRAGDNEQFF
DNA: TGCGCCAGCAGCCAAGATGGACCTAGCGGGAGGGCCGGGGACAATGAGCAGTTCTTC
D: TRBD2
length: 19
size: .
J: TRBJ2-1
V: TRBV4-1

CDR3: CSATTSVDTSTDTQYF
DNA: TGCAGTGCTACGACTAGCGTAGACACTAGCACAGATACGCAGTATTTT
D: TRBD2
length: 16
size: .
J: TRBJ2-3
V: TRBV20-1

CDR3: CATSGQGTGANVLTF
DNA: TGTGCCACCAGTGGGCAGGGGACCGGGGCCAACGTCCTGACTTTC
D: .
length: 15
size: few
J: TRBJ2-6
V: TRBV24-1

CDR3: CSVLTINYGYTF
DNA: TGCAGCGTTCTTACAATTAACTATGGCTACACCTTC
D: .
length: 12
size: few
J: TRBJ1-2
V: TRBV29-1

CDR3: CASSPFTGPSYNEQFF
DNA: TGTGCCAGCAGCCCTTTCACGGGCCCCTCCTACAATGAGCAGTTCTTC
D: .
length: 16
size: .
J: TRBJ2-1
V: TRBV3-1

CDR3: CASSPPRTIDEQFF
DNA: TGCGCCAGCAGCCCTCCACGTACGATCGATGAGCAGTTCTTC
D: .
length: 14
size: few
J: TRBJ2-1
V: TRBV5-1

CDR3: CSVGVAGQLGEQYF
DNA: TGCAGTGTTGGGGTCGCGGGGCAGCTTGGGGAGCAGTACTTC
D: .
length: 14
size: .
J: TRBJ2-7
V: TRBV20-1

CDR3: CATYRDRTAYEQYF
DNA: TGTGCCACCTATAGGGACAGGACAGCCTACGAGCAGTACTTC
D: TRBD1
length: 14
size: few
J: TRBJ2-7
V: TRBV24-1

CDR3: CASGSGTDTQYF
DNA: TGTGCCAGCGGGTCAGGCACAGATACGCAGTATTTT
D: .
length: 12
size: .
J: TRBJ2-3
V: TRBV7-2

CDR3: CATSEGSGETQYF
DNA: TGTGCCACCAGTGAAGGGTCCGGTGAGACCCAGTACTTC
D: .
length: 13
size: .
J: TRBJ2-5
V: TRBV24-1

CDR3: CASSPHGEGYEQYF
DNA: TGTGCCAGCAGCCCCCACGGGGAGGGCTACGAGCAGTACTTC
D: TRBD2
length: 14
size: .
J: TRBJ2-7
V: TRBV12-3/TRBV12-4

CDR3: CASSQERSGLTTDTQYF
DNA: TGTGCCAGCAGCCAAGAACGTAGCGGGCTTACTACAGATACGCAGTATTTT
D: TRBD2
length: 17
size: .
J: TRBJ2-3
V: TRBV4-2

CDR3: CASSLSATWYTGTGVHQPQHF
DNA: TGTGCCAGCAGTTTATCCGCTACCTGGTACACCGGGACAGGGGTGCATCAGCCCCAGCATTTT
D: TRBD1
length: 21
size: few
J: TRBJ1-5
V: TRBV27

CDR3: CASSTGILGQYF
DNA: TGTGCCAGCAGCACCGGGATACTAGGCCAGTACTTC
D: .
length: 12
size: few
J: TRBJ2-5
V: TRBV21-1

CDR3: CASSPQRTNSPLHF
DNA: TGTGCCAGCAGTCCACAGAGGACTAATTCACCCCTCCACTTT
D: .
length: 14
size: few
J: TRBJ1-6
V: TRBV12-3/TRBV12-4

CDR3: CASSEDGGPRAFF
DNA: TGTGCCAGCAGTGAAGATGGCGGCCCGAGAGCTTTCTTT
D: .
length: 13
size: .
J: TRBJ1-1
V: TRBV6-1

CDR3: CASSLEEEQFF
DNA: TGTGCCAGCAGCTTAGAGGAAGAGCAGTTCTTC
D: .
length: 11
size: few
J: TRBJ2-1
V: TRBV7-9

CDR3: CASSLLGGSGKAKVAKNIQYF
DNA: TGCGCCAGCAGCTTGCTGGGGGGGAGCGGCAAGGCGAAGGTAGCCAAAAACATTCAGTACTTC
D: TRBD2
length: 21
size: .
J: TRBJ2-4
V: TRBV5-1

CDR3: CASSLIPGVDEQFF
DNA: TGTGCCAGCAGCTTAATCCCGGGCGTGGATGAGCAGTTCTTC
D: .
length: 14
size: .
J: TRBJ2-1
V: TRBV7-9

CDR3: CATSRGGTTETQYF
DNA: TGTGCCACCAGCAGAGGAGGGACCACGGAGACCCAGTACTTC
D: .
length: 14
size: few
J: TRBJ2-5
V: TRBV15

CDR3: CASSPSGGAHNEQFF
DNA: TGCGCCAGCAGTCCGAGCGGGGGGGCCCACAATGAGCAGTTCTTC
D: TRBD2
length: 15
size: .
J: TRBJ2-1
V: TRBV4-1

CDR3: CSAEGLAGATNQETQYF
DNA: TGCAGTGCTGAAGGGTTAGCGGGGGCGACCAACCAAGAGACCCAGTACTTC
D: TRBD2
length: 17
size: few
J: TRBJ2-5
V: TRBV20-1

CDR3: CASSPGVAGGRNEQFF
DNA: TGTGCCAGCAGCCCCGGGGTAGCGGGGGGGCGCAATGAGCAGTTCTTC
D: TRBD2
length: 16
size: .
J: TRBJ2-1
V: TRBV12-3/TRBV12-4

CDR3: CASLGAGANVLTF
DNA: TGTGCCAGCCTAGGGGCTGGGGCCAACGTCCTGACTTTC
D: .
length: 13
size: few
J: TRBJ2-6
V: TRBV6-5

CDR3: CASSSSGLAGDQSSYNEQFF
DNA: TGCGCCAGCAGCTCTAGCGGACTAGCGGGGGACCAGAGCTCCTACAATGAGCAGTTCTTC
D: TRBD2
length: 20
size: .
J: TRBJ2-1
V: TRBV5-1

CDR3: CSARWPTYNEQFF
DNA: TGCAGTGCTAGATGGCCGACCTACAATGAGCAGTTCTTC
D: .
length: 13
size: .
J: TRBJ2-1
V: TRBV20-1

CDR3: CASSFPAGGRRNEQFF
DNA: TGTGCCAGCAGCTTCCCGGCGGGGGGGCGGAGGAATGAGCAGTTCTTC
D: TRBD2
length: 16
size: .
J: TRBJ2-1
V: TRBV7-2

CDR3: CASSLWGALGYTF
DNA: TGTGCCAGCAGCTTGTGGGGGGCGCTCGGCTACACCTTC
D: .
length: 13
size: few
J: TRBJ1-2
V: TRBV5-6

CDR3: CASSQEGYGYTF
DNA: TGTGCCAGCAGCCAAGAGGGGTATGGCTACACCTTC
D: .
length: 12
size: many
J: TRBJ1-2
V: TRBV3-1

CDR3: CASSSTGPNQPQHF
DNA: TGTGCCAGCAGCTCTACAGGGCCTAATCAGCCCCAGCATTTT
D: .
length: 14
size: .
J: TRBJ1-5
V: TRBV7-3

CDR3: CASTVTASEKLFF
DNA: TGTGCCAGCACCGTGACCGCAAGTGAAAAACTGTTTTTT
D: .
length: 13
size: .
J: TRBJ1-4
V: TRBV11-2

CDR3: CASSLTRNNEQFF
DNA: TGTGCCAGCAGTTTAACGAGAAACAATGAGCAGTTCTTC
D: .
length: 13
size: few
J: TRBJ2-1
V: TRBV12-3/TRBV12-4

CDR3: CATSDLTGTGETQYF
DNA: TGTGCCACCAGTGATTTGACGGGGACGGGAGAGACCCAGTACTTC
D: .
length: 15
size: few
J: TRBJ2-5
V: TRBV24-1

CDR3: CSASSDRAYGYTF
DNA: TGCAGTGCTAGCTCGGACAGAGCTTATGGCTACACCTTC
D: .
length: 13
size: .
J: TRBJ1-2
V: TRBV20-1